This record concerns one TCR beta chain sequence. Antigen unknown. Sequence at one end of the junction differs from germline and may be a read error. Germline CDR1 is MNHEY and CDR2 is SVGAGI. CDR3 length equals 15 residues. Profiled with immunoSEQ multiplex PCR; TCRdb holds only in-frame clones, not every one. The table lists 95,000 to 150,000 clones, more than 80% of them singletons. The sample comes from a study of T cell responses to AZD1222 COVID-19 vaccine. Whole-study findings and limits: Epitopes outside B.1.351 and B.1.1.7 mutated regions reportedly drew nearly half of spike TCRs. Donors skewed white British and female; clonal diversity was possibly underestimated.

This sequence originates from an adult in good health. V is TRBV6-5 and J is TRBJ1-6, with a possible D match to TRBD1 (5 bases). The sample was peripheral blood, taken on day 0 of AZD1222 vaccination. CDR3: CASRYSVLGDSPLHF. In nucleotides, the CDR3 is TGTGCCAGCAGGTACTCGGTACTAGGGGATTCACCCCTCCACTTT.